This passage covers 25 T cell receptor beta chains from one sample sequenced in a study of control samples from healthy donors and cancer patients. Data came from immunoSEQ multiplex PCR; TCRdb stores just in-frame clones and leaves some out. The table lists about 120,000 clones, 80% to 95% of them singletons. Sample: blood. Source of these receptors: a man aged 18 to 30 in good health.

In its sample, this clone was seen once. The rearrangement uses TRBV12-3 or TRBV12-4 and TRBJ1-6, with a weak D call TRBD1 (6 bases). Trimming cost V 5 bases and J 9 bases, with 11 bases left between them. This CDR3 is 13 amino acids long. CDR3 DNA: TGTGCCAGCAGTCCGTCGGACAGTTCACCCCTCCACTTT. It encodes CASSPSDSSPLHF.

The chain carries TRBV18 and TRBJ1-5, with no clear D. The CDR3 has 13 amino acids. Germline V lookup: CDR1 KGHSH, CDR2 LQKENI. V dropped 2 bases and J dropped 4 bases, with 6 bases sitting between them. The CDR3 DNA reads as TGTGCCAGCTCACCAGAGGGTAATCAGCCCCAGCATTTT. This codes for CASSPEGNQPQHF.

V gene TRBV5-1 combines with J gene TRBJ2-3; the D is unclear. Trimming left V 4 bases short and J 2 bases short, with 11 bases between. There are 14 residues in the CDR3. CDR1 is SGHRS and CDR2 is YFSETQ in the germline V gene. The DNA of the CDR3 is TGCGCCAGCAGCCCAAGCCGAGACACAGATACGCAGTATTTT. The encoded protein is CASSPSRDTDTQYF.

The J gene is TRBJ1-1, the V gene TRBV7-2, with D maybe TRBD1 (5 bases). V was trimmed by 1 base and J by 4 bases, leaving 13 bases between them. The CDR3 contains 15 residues. CDR1 is SGHTA and CDR2 is FQGNSA in the germline V gene. This CDR3 reads CASSLVHGAGTEAFF. In DNA, the CDR3 is TGTGCCAGCAGCTTAGTGCACGGGGCTGGCACTGAAGCTTTCTTT.

The chain recombines TRBV3-1 (or the pseudogene TRBV3-2) with TRBJ1-4; D may be TRBD1 (5 bases). The CDR3 length is 15 residues. The V end lost 5 bases, the J end lost 4 bases, and 14 bases lay between the germline ends. Germline V gives CDR1 LGHDT, CDR2 YNNKEL (reference sequence). CDR3 coding DNA: TGTGCCAGCAGCACCCGGGACCTACTTAATGAAAAACTGTTTTTT. Its protein product is CASSTRDLLNEKLFF.

This sequence joins TRBV6-5 and TRBJ2-3, with 11 bases lining up with TRBD1. The CDR3 is 15 residues long. Germline V CDR1 and CDR2: MNHEY, SVGAGI. After removal of 3 bases from V and 7 bases from J, the junction contained 6 bases not matched to a gene. The CDR3 sequence: CASSYPGTGGNTQYF. The DNA for the CDR3 is TGTGCCAGCAGTTATCCCGGGACAGGGGGTAATACGCAGTATTTT.

This sequence joins TRBV2 and TRBJ1-2, with TRBD1 identical over 7 bases. This CDR3 has 14 amino acids. The ends lost 5 bases at V and 6 bases at J; junction bases unmatched: 9. Germline V CDR1 and CDR2: SNHLY, FYNNEI. As DNA, the CDR3 is TGTGCCAGCAGTAAAACATTCGGACAGGATGGCTACACCTTC. Translation: CASSKTFGQDGYTF.

V gene TRBV7-9 combines with J gene TRBJ2-7; possibly TRBD1 for D (6 bases). CDR1 is SEHNR and CDR2 is FQNEAQ in the germline V gene (reference sequence). CDR3 length: 12 residues. V was clipped by 2 bases and J by 6 bases, with 8 bases between them. In nucleotides, the CDR3 is TGTGCCAGCAGCTTAACAGGGACCGAGCAGTACTTC. Its protein product is CASSLTGTEQYF. The whole variable domain, remainder taken from reference TRBV7-9 and TRBJ2-7, is DTGVSQNPRHKITKRGQNVTFRCDPISEHNRLYWYRQTLGQGPEFLTYFQNEAQLEKSRLLSDRFSAERPKGSFSTLEIQRTEQGDSAMYLCASSLTGTEQYFGPGTRLTVT.

This chain connects TRBV7-6 to TRBJ2-7, with D possibly being TRBD1 or TRBD2 (6 bases each). V gave up 5 bases and J gave up 5 bases, with 19 bases separating them. This CDR3 contains 15 residues. Germline V gene sequence: CDR1 SGHVS, CDR2 FNYEAQ. In DNA, the CDR3 is TGTGCCAGCAGCCCAGCCATGGGGGGCGTGAACGAGCAGTACTTC. Its translation: CASSPAMGGVNEQYF.

The J gene is TRBJ2-2, the V gene TRBV6-5; D is uncertain. Germline CDR1 reads MNHEY; CDR2 reads SVGAGI. This CDR3 region has 15 residues. V was pared by 0 bases and J by 6 bases, with 11 bases between. The CDR3 sequence is CASSYSRQTSGELFF. The CDR3 DNA sequence: TGTGCCAGCAGTTACTCCCGGCAGACCTCCGGGGAGCTGTTTTTT.

This chain uses TRBV6-5 with TRBJ1-2; 9 bases match TRBD1. Looked up from germline, CDR1 is MNHEY and CDR2 is SVGAGI. This CDR3 contains 15 residues. The trim removed 1 base at V and 4 bases at J, leaving 4 bases unmatched. This chain's CDR3 is CASSYLGTGIYGYTF. The CDR3 DNA reads as TGTGCCAGCAGTTACTTGGGGACAGGGATCTATGGCTACACCTTC.

This chain links TRBV2 with TRBJ2-7; 10 positions agree with TRBD2. Germline V gene sequence: CDR1 SNHLY, CDR2 FYNNEI. The junction had 6 bases not matched to a gene; V was cut back by 7 bases and J by 3 bases. CDR3 length: 14 amino acids. The DNA for the CDR3 is TGTGCCAGCAAAGAGGGACTAGCGAGCTACGAGCAGTACTTC. Translated: CASKEGLASYEQYF. Filled out from reference TRBV2 and TRBJ2-7, the complete variable domain reads EPEVTQTPSHQVTQMGQEVILRCVPISNHLYFYWYRQILGQKVEFLVSFYNNEISEKSEIFDDQFSVERPDGSNFTLKIRSTKLEDSAMYFCASKEGLASYEQYFGPGTRLTVT.

This sequence joins TRBV6-5 and TRBJ2-3, with D possibly TRBD2 on 5 matching bases. This CDR3 is built from 11 residues. Trimming removed 11 bases from V and 4 bases from J, with 10 bases in between. The germline V gene encodes CDR1 MNHEY and CDR2 SVGAGI. The CDR3 DNA follows: TGTGCCTACAAGAGGGCAGATACGCAGTATTTT. The encoded protein is CAYKRADTQYF.

The V gene is TRBV3-1 (or the pseudogene TRBV3-2), the J gene TRBJ1-1; D gene ambiguous. Trimming took 3 bases from V and 1 from J, leaving 3 bases between them. The CDR3 is 12 amino acids. Germline CDR1 LGHDT, CDR2 YNNKEL (reference sequence). CDR3 coding DNA: TGTGCCAGCAGCCACGGGAACACTGAAGCTTTCTTT. This sequence encodes CASSHGNTEAFF.

The V gene is TRBV11-2, the J gene TRBJ1-3, with D perhaps matching TRBD1 (5 bases). The length of the CDR3 is 16 residues. CDR1 and CDR2 from the germline V gene are SGHAT and FQNNGV. V shed 1 base and J shed 3 bases, with 13 bases lying between them. Here the CDR3 DNA reads TGTGCCAGCAGCTTAGGCGCAGGGAGCGGTGGAAACACCATATATTTT. Residues: CASSLGAGSGGNTIYF.

CDR3 sequence (DNA): TGTGCCAGCTCACCTCAGCAAACAGGGTCTAATGAAAAACTGTTTTTT. Amino acids: CASSPQQTGSNEKLFF. The chain employs TRBV18 and TRBJ1-4; D is perhaps TRBD1 (6 bases). Between the trimmed V and J ends, which lost 3 bases and 3 bases, there was a span of 14 bases. CDR3 length equals 16 residues. Germline V lookup: CDR1 KGHSH, CDR2 LQKENI.

The J gene is TRBJ1-2, the V gene TRBV7-6, with D maybe TRBD1 (5 bases). Germline lookup yields CDR1 SGHVS and CDR2 FNYEAQ. Trimming cost V 1 base and J 9 bases, with 12 bases left between them. The CDR3 has 13 amino acids. CDR3 coding DNA: TGTGCCAGCAGCTTAGACCAGGGTGCTAGCTACACCTTC. Translating it yields CASSLDQGASYTF.

The chain recombines TRBV20-1 with TRBJ2-7; 9 nucleotides align to TRBD1. CDR1 and CDR2 (germline): DFQATT, SNEGSKA (reference sequence). With 3 bases clipped from V and 0 bases from J, the junction kept 12 bases outside the gene matches. This CDR3 has 17 residues. The CDR3 is CSASRLTGGTNSYEQYF. DNA for the CDR3: TGCAGTGCTAGTCGATTGACAGGGGGAACGAACTCCTACGAGCAGTACTTC.

The V gene is TRBV11-3, the J gene TRBJ2-1; D might be TRBD1 (5 bases). The germline CDR1 and CDR2 sequences are SGHNT and YENEEA. Trimming removed 5 bases from V and 5 bases from J, with 16 bases in between. This CDR3 contains 15 residues. CDR3 in amino acids: CASSQGVTRDNEQFF. CDR3 sequence (DNA): TGTGCCAGCAGCCAAGGGGTTACCAGGGACAATGAGCAGTTCTTC. The full variable domain, rest sourced from reference TRBV11-3 and TRBJ2-1, is EAGVVQSPRYKIIEKKQPVAFWCNPISGHNTLYWYLQNLGQGPELLIRYENEEAVDDSQLPKDRFSAERLKGVDSTLKIQPAELGDSAVYLCASSQGVTRDNEQFFGPGTRLTVL.

V and J are TRBV5-1 and TRBJ1-2; a possible D gene is TRBD1 (6 bases). Germline-derived CDR1 and CDR2 are SGHRS and YFSETQ. Trimming removed 7 bases at V and 8 bases at J, with 21 bases between. This CDR3 contains 14 residues. The CDR3 spells CASAPGHKGVGYTF. DNA for the CDR3: TGCGCCAGCGCCCCGGGACACAAAGGGGTGGGCTACACCTTC.

The CDR3 DNA reads as TGTGCCAGCAGCTTAGGTCGGGGACTGCGGATCGGGGAGCTGTTTTTT. It encodes CASSLGRGLRIGELFF. The rearrangement links TRBV7-9 to TRBJ2-2; D might be TRBD2 (6 bases). V gave up 1 base and J gave up 7 bases, with 16 bases separating them. The CDR3 contains 16 residues. Germline V lookup: CDR1 SEHNR, CDR2 FQNEAQ (reference sequence). Drawing the rest from reference TRBV7-9 and TRBJ2-2, the complete variable domain is DTGVSQNPRHKITKRGQNVTFRCDPISEHNRLYWYRQTLGQGPEFLTYFQNEAQLEKSRLLSDRFSAERPKGSFSTLEIQRTEQGDSAMYLCASSLGRGLRIGELFFGEGSRLTVL.

The genes are TRBV3-1 (or the pseudogene TRBV3-2) and TRBJ2-3; 13 bases are a match to TRBD2. V lost 4 bases and J lost 7; bases outside the gene matches: 8. From germline, CDR1 is LGHDT and CDR2 YNNKEL (reference sequence). The CDR3 is 16 amino acids. CDR3 DNA: TGTGCCAGCAGCCTCGGACTAGCGGGGGCCGGAAATACGCAGTATTTT. It is translated as CASSLGLAGAGNTQYF.

CDR3 sequence reads: CASGLPRREGYTF. The CDR3 bases are TGTGCTAGTGGTTTGCCCCGGAGAGAGGGCTACACCTTC. The genes are TRBV12-5 and TRBJ1-2, with no clear D. The CDR3 has 13 amino acids. Trimming left V 2 bases short and J 8 bases short, with 12 bases between. Germline V gene lookup returns CDR1 LGHNT and CDR2 FRNRAP.

This chain uses TRBV25-1 with TRBJ2-7; D is possibly TRBD2 (5 bases). CDR1 is MGHDK and CDR2 is SYGVNS in the germline V gene. The V and J ends lost 3 bases and 3 bases respectively, with 12 bases between them. The CDR3 sequence is 14 residues long. The CDR3 nucleotides read TGTGCCAGCAGTGAGTGGGCAGAGGGCTACGAGCAGTACTTC. It encodes CASSEWAEGYEQYF.

The genes are TRBV5-6 and TRBJ2-5, with 7 bases fitting TRBD2. Germline CDR1 reads SGHDT; CDR2 reads YYEEEE. V dropped 0 bases and J dropped 4; count of bases not matched to a gene: 3. The CDR3 runs to 14 residues. Written as DNA, the CDR3 is TGTGCCAGCAGCTTGGTCAGCGGGGCAGAGACCCAGTACTTC. It is translated as CASSLVSGAETQYF.